The 9 T cell receptor beta chains reported below all come from one sample, sequenced in a study of cytomegalovirus exposure and HLA in healthy donors. The primer mix had 60 Vbeta and 13 Jbeta primers. Measured with immunoSEQ multiplex PCR; TCRdb has only the in-frame clones, and not every one. The repertoire holds roughly 140,000 clones, with around 82% as singletons. The sample consisted of PBMCs. The receptors were sampled from a woman aged 18-29 years in good health and CMV-seropositive.

This chain joins TRBV19 and TRBJ1-1; the D gene is possibly TRBD1 (5 bases). Germline assignment: CDR1 LNHDA and CDR2 SQIVND (reference sequence). The CDR3 totals 15 residues. Trimming removed 4 bases at V and 0 bases at J, with 12 bases between. CDR3 nucleotides: TGTGCCAGTAGTACCCGGACAATCATGAACACTGAAGCTTTCTTT. Its translation is CASSTRTIMNTEAFF.

The V call is TRBV30, the J call TRBJ1-4, with TRBD1 identical over 7 bases. After removal of 0 bases from V and 7 bases from J, the junction contained 5 bases not matched to a gene. The length of the CDR3 is 14 residues. From germline, CDR1 is GTSNPN and CDR2 SVGIG (reference sequence). CDR3 nucleotide sequence: TGTGCCTGGAGTGTAAAGGGGGCGCCTGAAAAACTGTTTTTT. Translated: CAWSVKGAPEKLFF.

This clone was counted a single time. The chain uses TRBV15 and TRBJ1-6; possibly TRBD1 for D (6 bases). Deletions cut 9 bases from V and 8 bases from J, with 8 bases between. This CDR3 comprises 11 residues. Germline CDR1 LNHNV, CDR2 YYDKDF (reference sequence). CDR3: CATGADSPLHF. The CDR3 bases are TGTGCCACGGGGGCTGATTCACCCCTCCACTTT.

The chain joins TRBV6-1 to TRBJ1-3; weak D call: TRBD1 (5 bases). V was cut by 6 bases and J by 0 bases, with 12 bases left in between. The CDR3 consists of 15 residues. CDR1 and CDR2 from the germline V gene are MNHNS and SASEGT. The CDR3 nucleotides are TGTGCCAGCAGGACAGCGCGTCCCTCTGGAAACACCATATATTTT. Translated: CASRTARPSGNTIYF.

V and J are TRBV7-9 and TRBJ1-4; D is uncertain. CDR3 length: 15 amino acids. Deletions cut 6 bases from V and 7 bases from J, with 18 bases between. The germline V gene has CDR1 SEHNR and CDR2 FQNEAQ (reference sequence). CDR3 residues: CASSHAAPGVEKLFF. Written as DNA, the CDR3 is TGTGCCAGCAGTCATGCGGCACCCGGGGTTGAAAAACTGTTTTTT.

This clone occurred a few times. J is TRBJ2-7 and V is TRBV4-1; 8 bases align to TRBD2. CDR1 is MGHRA, CDR2 YSYEKL, per germline. Trimming at V came to 5 bases and at J to 2 bases, leaving 5 bases not matched to a gene. This CDR3 contains 14 residues. The chain's CDR3 is CASSATSGTYEQYF. CDR3 nucleotides: TGCGCCAGCAGCGCAACTAGCGGAACCTACGAGCAGTACTTC.

The chain is built from TRBV5-4 and TRBJ2-3, with a possible D match to TRBD2 (7 bases). This CDR3 is built from 15 residues. V shed 4 bases and J shed 6 bases, with 18 bases lying between them. CDR1 is SGHNT and CDR2 is YYREEE in the germline V gene (reference sequence). The chain's CDR3 is CASSPLGGGQDTQYF. The CDR3, as DNA: TGTGCCAGCAGCCCACTAGGGGGGGGGCAGGATACGCAGTATTTT.

This chain uses TRBV6-5 with TRBJ1-5; no firm D call. Germline V gene data show CDR1 as MNHEY and CDR2 as SVGAGI. The CDR3 has 15 residues. V was pared by 1 base and J by 0 bases, with 7 bases between. The CDR3 loop is CASSYYRDSNQPQHF. CDR3 nucleotides: TGTGCCAGCAGTTACTATAGAGATAGCAATCAGCCCCAGCATTTT.

The V call is TRBV6-1, the J call TRBJ2-4; the match to TRBD1 covers 7 bases. J was trimmed by 15 bases and V by 3 bases; bases with no gene match: 11. The CDR3 is 13 residues long. Germline CDR1 and CDR2: MNHNS and SASEGT. CDR3 in amino acids: CASSDGQETVRYF. The CDR3 DNA sequence: TGTGCCAGCAGTGACGGACAGGAGACGGTGAGGTACTTC.